This T cell receptor beta chain was captured by sequencing in a study of T cells in Graves' hyperthyroidism and ophthalmopathy. Ophthalmopathy cases met thresholds of Clinical Activity Score at least 3, NOSPECS grade at least 4 and duration under 3 months. The authors took PBMCs from over 8.5 ml fresh peripheral blood. CDR1 and CDR2 from the germline V gene are ENHRY and SYGVKD. Between the trimmed V and J ends, which lost 3 bases and 0 bases, there was a span of 12 bases. The CDR3 sequence is 17 residues long. There were TCR beta CDR3 regions amplified from RNA transcripts. First-round RT-PCR targeting the TCR CDR3 was performed with the HTBI primer set. TCRdb itself ran the multiplex PCR reads through MiXCR, one entry per CDR3 protein. The sample contains under 350,000 distinct CDR3 sequences, over 15% of which appear only once.

The chain is built from TRBV10-3 and TRBJ1-6; D unresolved. This TCR was sampled from a woman aged 60-70 years with Graves' ophthalmopathy. Sequenced material: blood. Written as DNA, the CDR3 is TGTGCCATCAGTGAAGATCGAGGGAGCTCCTATAATTCACCCCTCCACTTT. It yields the protein CAISEDRGSSYNSPLHF.